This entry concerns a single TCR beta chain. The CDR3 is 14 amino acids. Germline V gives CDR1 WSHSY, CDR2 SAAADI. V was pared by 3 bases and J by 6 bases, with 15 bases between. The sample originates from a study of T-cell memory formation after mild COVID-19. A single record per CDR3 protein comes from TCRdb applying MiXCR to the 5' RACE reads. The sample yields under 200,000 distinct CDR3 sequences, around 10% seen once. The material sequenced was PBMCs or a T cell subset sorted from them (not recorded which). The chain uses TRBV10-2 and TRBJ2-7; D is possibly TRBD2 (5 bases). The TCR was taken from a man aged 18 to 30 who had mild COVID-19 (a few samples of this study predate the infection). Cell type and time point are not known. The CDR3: CASSDVGARVEQYF. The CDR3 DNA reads TGCGCCAGCAGTGATGTCGGAGCGAGGGTCGAGCAGTACTTC.